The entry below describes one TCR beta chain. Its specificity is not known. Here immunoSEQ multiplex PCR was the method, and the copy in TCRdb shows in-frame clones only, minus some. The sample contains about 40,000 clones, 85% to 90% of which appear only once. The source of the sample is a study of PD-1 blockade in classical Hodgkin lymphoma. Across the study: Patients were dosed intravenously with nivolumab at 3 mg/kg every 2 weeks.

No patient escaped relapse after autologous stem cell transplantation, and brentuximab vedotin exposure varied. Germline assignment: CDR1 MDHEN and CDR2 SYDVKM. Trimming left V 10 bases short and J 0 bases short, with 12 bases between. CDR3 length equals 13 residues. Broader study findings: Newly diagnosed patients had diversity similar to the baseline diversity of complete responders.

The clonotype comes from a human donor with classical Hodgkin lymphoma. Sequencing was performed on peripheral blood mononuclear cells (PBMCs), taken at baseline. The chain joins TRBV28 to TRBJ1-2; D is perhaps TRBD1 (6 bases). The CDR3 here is CAIRQASNYGYTF. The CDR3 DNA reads TGTGCCATCCGACAGGCCTCTAACTATGGCTACACCTTC.